At least ten counts were recorded for the clone carrying this T cell receptor beta chain. Its antigen is undetermined. This sample was taken from a study of blood T cells in healthy people across ages. Overall study findings and caveats: A strong correlation was found between TCR beta diversity and the percentage of naive T cells. Calculation of diversity from one million T cells yielded estimates considered to be underestimates.

The CDR3 length is 15 residues. Germline V gene lookup returns CDR1 MNHNY and CDR2 SVGAGI (reference sequence). V dropped 2 bases and J dropped 2 bases, with 12 bases sitting between them. Each sample gave at least 6 million isolated PBMCs. Through a sample-barcoded 5' primer and a J-beta primer mix, a second PCR was run for roughly 6 to 11 cycles. Using its own MiXCR run on the 5' RACE reads, TCRdb lists one record per CDR3 protein. Counted here are 550,000 to 650,000 distinct CDR3 sequences, under 30% occurring once; the ten biggest clones make up about 15%. The TCR was taken from an elderly woman in good health. The chain uses TRBV6-6 and TRBJ1-2; perhaps TRBD1 as D (5 bases). The sample was blood. CDR3 sequence (DNA): TGTGCCAGCAGTTACGGACGTACAGGCAACTATGGCTACACCTTC. Translated, it gives CASSYGRTGNYGYTF.